This record covers a single T cell receptor beta chain. What antigen it recognizes has not been identified. The cohort was made up of about 670 healthy bone marrow donors. At the time of sampling, all cohort members were nominally healthy, though unrecorded immune exposures were likely present. The donor was CMV seronegative and was included in the group of several hundred seronegative cohort members. Each donor provided a peripheral blood sample, and peripheral blood mononuclear cells were used for TCR beta sequencing. The Qiagen DNeasy Blood Extraction Kit was used to extract genomic DNA from the blood cell samples. The sample belongs to a study of cytomegalovirus exposure and HLA in healthy donors (dated by TCRdb to between 2016 and 2019). Study-wide context: An earlier analysis of some 550 of the donors reported 250 to 300 Gb of sequence data and 117 million unique TCR beta sequences from roughly 200 million T cells. In the later analysis, no new phenotypic data were used to find candidate immune exposures; instead, reliance was placed on TCR beta sequences and their occurrence across donors. The study combined high-throughput TCR immunosequencing, statistical association of individual TCRs with disease status, and machine learning to predict cytomegalovirus infection status. On average, roughly 250,000 unique TCR beta nucleotide sequences were sequenced per donor among 300 to 500 genotyped donors of the cohort, with about 17% of those sequences being non-productive. The genetic ancestry cluster associated with self-reported Caucasian donors included roughly 84% of the roughly 410 genotyped donors. A later genetic analysis took genome-wide SNP genotypes for 398 of the 666 donors and used that subset as a discovery cohort. The study profiled the T cell repertoires of approximately 700 subjects by immunosequencing and related them to cytomegalovirus serostatus. The study aimed to test whether signatures of past pathogen exposure could be identified by cataloging public T cell receptors. Every discovery cohort repertoire had been produced on one sequencing platform. Roughly 300 gigabases of sequencing data and roughly 80 million unique TCR sequences made up an early release that covered several hundred HLA-typed donors. Class I and class II HLA loci were covered by the typing at four-digit resolution. In an earlier analysis of 500 to 650 of the donors, high-throughput TCR beta sequencing was used to judge whether each TCR beta V gene segment behaved as functional or pseudogenic. Donor age, sex, ethnicity and CMV serostatus were collected together with the repertoire data. A later analysis re-analyzed previously published TCR beta repertoires from 666 donors and added high-resolution HLA genotyping to study TCR occurrence patterns. In addition to the first cohort of approximately 650 subjects, a separate validation cohort of 100 to 150 different subjects was used. Typing coverage differed by locus: A, B, C, DRB1 and DQB1 were typed in about 620-640 donors, DQA1 in about 510, DPA1 in 600 to 610, and DPB1 in roughly 470. Roughly five DR-DQ haplotypes were treated as single units for association and clustering because of strong linkage in the cohort.

To prepare the library, the immunoSEQ multiplex PCR assay was applied. The multiplex PCR relied on a mix of 60 forward primers for TCR Vbeta segments and 13 reverse primers for TCR Jbeta segments. The CDR3 region of rearranged TCR beta genes was amplified from genomic DNA with a multiplex PCR assay. On the Illumina HiSeq System, the amplified TCR beta libraries were sequenced as 87-base-pair reads. Processing in the source paper ran as follows. In a later analysis, 80 million or so unique TCR beta chains were counted across the roughly 610 repertoires, and roughly 11 million of these chains were shared by at least two donors. To remove PCR and sequencing errors, raw reads were error-corrected and collapsed into unique sequences using a nearest-neighbor algorithm that merged closely related sequences. V, D and J gene segments were assigned by aligning CDR3 sequences to IMGT reference sequences. For a sequence to be retained, at least a six-nucleotide match to both a V gene segment and a J gene segment was required. Rearrangements were called productive when the CDR3 lacked stop codons and stayed in frame with V and J; all others were non-productive. CDR3 was defined according to IMGT convention as the region running from the second conserved V-encoded cysteine to the conserved J-encoded phenylalanine. Sequences without an unambiguous match to a single V gene segment were excluded from the earlier analysis of 450 to 750 of the donors. An earlier analysis of around 600 of the donors classified V segments as functional when productive rearrangements were above 56.7% and as segregating when the standard deviation between donors was above 5%. A statistical classification framework was built to diagnose cytomegalovirus status from the catalog of TCR beta chain sequences. V and J gene assignment, in a later analysis, came from comparing TCR nucleotide sequences with IMGT/GENE-DB human TR gene sequences. In a later analysis, CDR3 sequences and most-parsimonious VDJ recombination scenarios were assigned using the TCRdist pipeline. In a later analysis, every TCR beta chain was defined by the combination of its CDR3 amino acid sequence and its V-gene family, and reads without a unique V-gene family were dropped. A later analysis removed over 500 highly shared, low-generation-probability nucleotide sequences to deal with suspected cross-contamination and a sequencing artifact. A later analysis calculated a clonal expansion index for each public chain from normalized within-repertoire ranks of inferred template counts. A later analysis computed generation probabilities with a VDJ recombination model fitted to out-of-frame rearrangements, and checked the results against IGoR. In a later analysis, hypergeometric tests were used to score TCR-TCR, TCR-HLA and TCR-CMV co-occurrence, with a repertoire-size bias correction applied to TCR pairs. False discovery rates were estimated in a later analysis by permuting HLA or CMV assignments 20 times. In a later analysis, co-occurring TCRs were grouped using DBSCAN, with TCRdist sequence similarity added in when clustering inside HLA-allele-positive subsets. Co-occurrence clustering excluded repertoires with fewer than 30,000 or more than 120,000 public chains, plus five with anomalous nucleotide sharing. As stored in TCRdb, this immuneACCESS dataset retains in-frame rearrangements with V and J assigned. A fraction of the clones does not appear; measured against another copy, unresolved V genes explain less than half of the discrepancy, and the remainder lacks a known reason. That table gives V, J and clone size, and the DNA gave D and trimming. This sample's table carries approximately 100,000 clones. 0.55% to 0.65% of the sample comes from the top ten.

Study-wide findings and limitations: In a later analysis, HLA-associated TCR beta chains were found to be more clonally expanded and to have lower generation probabilities than equally common non-associated chains. For the cohort, immune exposure information was limited to CMV serostatus. A later analysis reported that several top co-occurrence clusters appeared linked to parvovirus B19, influenza, CMV and Epstein-Barr virus. The authors suggested that the approach could potentially be extended to other disease states and immunological phenotypes. Some IMGT-functional V segments, including TRBV6-2 and TRBV6-3, could not be distinguished by the 87-base-pair reads and were therefore excluded. In this cohort, only TCR beta chains were sequenced, and detectable features were limited by the absence of alpha or paired-chain data. The sequencing pipeline was judged likely to have produced a cluster of highly shared sequence variants as a technical artifact. Because counts were too low, under 20 rarely observed V segments, including chromosome 9 orphons, were left out of the earlier analysis of some 600 of the donors. Correlated functional status among segregating V segments might be attributable to linkage disequilibrium, but an unknown experimental factor could not be ruled out. Sequencing depth was assumed to be roughly uniform across donors in the presence/absence analyses, though that assumption may not hold. A later genetic analysis associated a missense DCLRE1C variant with V-gene and J-gene trimming of TCR beta chains, and an independent cohort replicated the association. According to a later analysis, most CMV-associated TCR beta chains appeared to be HLA-restricted, and the HLA associations seemed to be driven largely by CMV exposure. The classifier was reported to diagnose cytomegalovirus status with high specificity and sensitivity in both the original cohort and the validation cohort. According to a later genetic analysis, donors in an Asian-associated ancestry cluster had fewer N-insertions in productive TCRs than the approximately 690-donor mean. Because HLA typing was missing for some donors at each locus, association tests included only the typed subset. A further reported finding was that TCR beta sequences accurately predicted the HLA-A and HLA-B alleles for most subjects in the first cohort. In a later analysis, TCR association rates were found to vary across HLA loci, with the most associated TCRs seen for DRB1 alleles and the fewest for HLA-C alleles. While some public TCRs were present in many individuals, most TCR sequences turned up only very rarely across donors. Strong co-occurrence of HLA alleles, especially DR and DQ, made assigning TCR associations to individual alleles difficult. A later analysis associated about 17,000 TCR beta sequences with specific HLA alleles at a false discovery rate of 0.05. In the study, 164 TCR beta chains were listed as associated with cytomegalovirus. Broadly in line with IMGT annotations, most TCR beta V segments showed up in productive rearrangements about 87% or about 30% of the time in an earlier analysis of under 700 of the donors. Three of the identified cytomegalovirus-associated TCR beta chains were confirmed in vitro to be specific for cytomegalovirus antigens.

V loses 5 bases, J loses 7 bases, and the germline ends lie 26 bases apart. The CDR3 spans 17 residues, from the cysteine through the phenylalanine. The only DNA kept is the CDR3, 51 bases in frame from the first base. The germline V gene encodes CDR1 SEHNR and CDR2 FQNEAQ (reference sequence). The source is a man aged 45-65 years in good health and CMV-seronegative. Sample: PBMCs. The rearranged chain carries TRBV7-9 and TRBJ2-5; TRBD1 could be the D gene, as 6 bases match. The DNA reads as follows: TGTGCCAGCAGCCCCACCCCGACAGGAATAAACGGGGCGACCCAGTACTTC. Translation gives CASSPTPTGINGATQYF.